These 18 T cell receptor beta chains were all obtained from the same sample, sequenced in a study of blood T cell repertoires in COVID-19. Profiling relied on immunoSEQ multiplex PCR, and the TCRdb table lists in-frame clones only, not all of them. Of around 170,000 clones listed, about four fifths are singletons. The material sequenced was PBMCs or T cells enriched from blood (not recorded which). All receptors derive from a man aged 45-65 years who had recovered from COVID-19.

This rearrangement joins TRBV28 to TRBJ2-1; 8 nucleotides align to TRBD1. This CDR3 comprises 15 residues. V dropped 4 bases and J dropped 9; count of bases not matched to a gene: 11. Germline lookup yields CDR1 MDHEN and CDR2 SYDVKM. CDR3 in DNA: TGTGCCAGCAGTTCCAGGACAGGGAGTTTTCTTGAGCAGTTCTTC. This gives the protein CASSSRTGSFLEQFF.

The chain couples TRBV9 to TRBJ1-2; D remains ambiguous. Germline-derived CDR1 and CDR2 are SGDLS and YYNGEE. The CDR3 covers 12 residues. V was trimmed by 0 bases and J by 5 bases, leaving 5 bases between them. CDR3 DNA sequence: TGTGCCAGCAGCGTAGGGCCGTATGGCTACACCTTC. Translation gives CASSVGPYGYTF.

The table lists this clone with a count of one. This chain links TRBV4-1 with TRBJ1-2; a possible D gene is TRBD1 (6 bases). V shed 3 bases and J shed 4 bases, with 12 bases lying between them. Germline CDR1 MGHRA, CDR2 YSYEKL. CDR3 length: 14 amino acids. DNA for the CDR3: TGCGCCAGCAGCCAGCTAGGGACAACCTATGGCTACACCTTC. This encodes CASSQLGTTYGYTF.

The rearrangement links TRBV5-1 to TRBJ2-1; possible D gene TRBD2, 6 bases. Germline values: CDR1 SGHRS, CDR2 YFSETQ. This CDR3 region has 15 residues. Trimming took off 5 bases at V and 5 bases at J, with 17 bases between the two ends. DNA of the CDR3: TGCGCCAGCAGTTCCGGGACTTCTACAAACAATGAGCAGTTCTTC. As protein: CASSSGTSTNNEQFF.

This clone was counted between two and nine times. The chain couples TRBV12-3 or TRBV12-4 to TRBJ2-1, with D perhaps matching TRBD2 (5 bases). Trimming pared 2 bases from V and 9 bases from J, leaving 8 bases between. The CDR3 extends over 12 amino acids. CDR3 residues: CASSLLGSEQFF. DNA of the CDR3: TGTGCCAGCAGTTTACTAGGGAGTGAGCAGTTCTTC.

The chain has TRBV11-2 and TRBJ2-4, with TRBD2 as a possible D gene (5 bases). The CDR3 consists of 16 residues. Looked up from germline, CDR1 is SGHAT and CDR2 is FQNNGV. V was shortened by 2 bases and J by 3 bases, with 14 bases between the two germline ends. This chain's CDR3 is CASSLTTPGVKNIQYF. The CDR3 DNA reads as TGTGCCAGCAGCTTAACTACCCCCGGGGTCAAAAACATTCAGTACTTC.

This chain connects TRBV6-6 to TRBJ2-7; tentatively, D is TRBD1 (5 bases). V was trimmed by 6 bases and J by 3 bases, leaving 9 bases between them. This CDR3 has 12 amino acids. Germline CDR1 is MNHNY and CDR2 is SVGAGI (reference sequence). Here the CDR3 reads CASSYQGYEQYF. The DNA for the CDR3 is TGTGCCAGCAGCTACCAGGGCTACGAGCAGTACTTC.

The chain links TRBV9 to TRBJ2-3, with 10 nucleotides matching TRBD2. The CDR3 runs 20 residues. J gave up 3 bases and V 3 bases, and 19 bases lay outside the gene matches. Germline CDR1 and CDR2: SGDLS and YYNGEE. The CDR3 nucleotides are TGTGCCAGCAGCGCCCGAGGCCCGGGTAGAGCGGGGGGGCAAACAGATACGCAGTATTTT. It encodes CASSARGPGRAGGQTDTQYF.

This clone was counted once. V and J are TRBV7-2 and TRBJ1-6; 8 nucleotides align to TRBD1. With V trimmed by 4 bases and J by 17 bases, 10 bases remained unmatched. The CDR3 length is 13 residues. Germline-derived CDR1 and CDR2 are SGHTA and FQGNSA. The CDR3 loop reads CASSSLRGREVHF. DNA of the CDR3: TGTGCCAGCAGCTCGCTCAGGGGGCGCGAGGTCCACTTT.

CDR3 sequence reads: CASSSRGGAEAFF. The DNA for the CDR3 is TGTGCCAGCAGCTCACGCGGGGGGGCTGAAGCTTTCTTT. J is TRBJ1-1 and V is TRBV7-9, with D tentatively TRBD1 (5 bases). The CDR3 is 13 amino acids. Trimming stripped 4 bases from V and 6 bases from J, with 12 bases between. Germline V gene lookup returns CDR1 SEHNR and CDR2 FQNEAQ (reference sequence).

In DNA form, the CDR3 reads TGCGCCAGCAGCCAAGGGATATGGAGACAGCTCACTGGAAACACCATATATTTT. Protein sequence: CASSQGIWRQLTGNTIYF. This chain links TRBV4-1 with TRBJ1-3, with D maybe TRBD1 (5 bases). CDR1 MGHRA and CDR2 YSYEKL come from the germline V gene. Trimming shortened V by 1 base and J by 2 bases, and 18 bases separated the two germline ends. CDR3 length: 18 amino acids.

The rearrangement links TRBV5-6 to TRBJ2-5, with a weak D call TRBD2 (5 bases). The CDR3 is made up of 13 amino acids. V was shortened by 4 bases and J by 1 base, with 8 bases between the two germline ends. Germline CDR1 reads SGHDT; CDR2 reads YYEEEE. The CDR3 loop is CASSRTPQETQYF. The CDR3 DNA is TGTGCCAGCAGCCGGACTCCCCAAGAGACCCAGTACTTC.

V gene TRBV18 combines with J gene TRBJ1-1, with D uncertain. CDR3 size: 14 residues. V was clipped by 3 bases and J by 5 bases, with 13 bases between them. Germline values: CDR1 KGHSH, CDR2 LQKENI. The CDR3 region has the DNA TGTGCCAGCTCACCTCTGGAGGGAATTACTGAAGCTTTCTTT. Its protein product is CASSPLEGITEAFF.

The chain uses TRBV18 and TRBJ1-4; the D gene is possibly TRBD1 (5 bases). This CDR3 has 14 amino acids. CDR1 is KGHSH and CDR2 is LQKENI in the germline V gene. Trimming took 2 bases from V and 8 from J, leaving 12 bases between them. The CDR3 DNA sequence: TGTGCCAGCTCACCAGGGGCAGACGAGGAAAAACTGTTTTTT. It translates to CASSPGADEEKLFF.

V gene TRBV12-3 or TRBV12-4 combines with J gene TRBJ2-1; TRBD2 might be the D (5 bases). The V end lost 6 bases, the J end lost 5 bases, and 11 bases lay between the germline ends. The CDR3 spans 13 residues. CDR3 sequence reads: CASRKTMHNEQFF. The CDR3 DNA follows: TGTGCCAGCAGGAAGACTATGCACAATGAGCAGTTCTTC.

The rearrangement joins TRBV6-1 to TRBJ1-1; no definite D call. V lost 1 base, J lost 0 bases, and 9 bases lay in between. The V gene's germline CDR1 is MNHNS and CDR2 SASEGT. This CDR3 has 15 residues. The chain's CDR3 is CASSEGGALNTEAFF. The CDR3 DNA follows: TGTGCCAGCAGTGAAGGGGGAGCCCTGAACACTGAAGCTTTCTTT.

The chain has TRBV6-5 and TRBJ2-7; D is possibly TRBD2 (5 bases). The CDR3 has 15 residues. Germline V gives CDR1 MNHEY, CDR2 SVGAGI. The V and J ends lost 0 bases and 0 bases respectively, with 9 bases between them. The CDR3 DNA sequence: TGTGCCAGCAGTTACTCCTCCGCGGGCTCCTACGAGCAGTACTTC. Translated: CASSYSSAGSYEQYF.

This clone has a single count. The CDR3 DNA reads as TGTGCCAGCAGGCGGGGCTACACTGAAGCTTTCTTT. The encoded protein is CASRRGYTEAFF. This chain joins TRBV14 and TRBJ1-1, with a weak D call TRBD1 (5 bases). Germline V CDR1 and CDR2: SGHDN, FVKESK. The CDR3 contains 12 residues. Trimming took off 6 bases at V and 3 bases at J, with 8 bases between the two ends. The variable domain in full, completed from reference TRBV14 and TRBJ1-1, reads EAGVTQFPSHSVIEKGQTVTLRCDPISGHDNLYWYRRVMGKEIKFLLHFVKESKQDESGMPNNRFLAERTGGTYSTLKVQPAELEDSGVYFCASRRGYTEAFFGQGTRLTVV.